This T cell receptor beta chain derives from a study of T-cell reconstitution after alpha-beta-depleted transplantation in children (dated by TCRdb to about 2016). About the investigation overall: Using TCR repertoire profiling, the study followed T-cell immune reconstitution in a quantitative way in children after TCRalphabeta/CD19-depleted allogeneic hematopoietic cell transplantation. Broader findings and caveats from the paper: In some patients, the high TCRbeta diversity seen at day 60 was put down to recipient T cells and intrathymic progenitors that had survived conditioning. The apparently early recovery of alphabetaT-cell counts about two months after transplant reportedly depended on only several hundred rapidly expanded clones that came from non-depleted graft cells. Over subsequent months, a decline in hyperexpanded clone frequencies was noted, and after one year, T-cell counts and TCRbeta diversity were mostly ascribed to newly produced T cells.

The library was prepared using PCR. Sequencing used an Illumina HiSeq 2500. TCR library preparation used molecular barcoding, with unique molecular identifiers applied to normalize quantification of the TCRbeta repertoire. TCRdb trimmed public reads at Q25 via fastp, called clones via MiXCR and kept in-frame beta chains. Rows matching on CDR3 protein sequence are summarized as one entry with the most common DNA and genes. For this sample the table gives about 300,000 distinct CDR3 sequences, of which over 9.5% were detected only once. Around 7.6% of the sample is taken by the ten largest. Read against the paper, the sample's treatment or condition label means: allogeneic hematopoietic cell transplantation with graft depleted of TCRalphabeta T cells and CD19 B cells. The children who served as transplant recipients had been given grafts of TCRalphabeta/CD19-depleted allogeneic hematopoietic cells.

This clonotype has a count of ten or more. Its binding antigen is unknown. Base qualities are not provided; no much larger clone lies one nucleotide away. From a lookup of the germline V gene (reference sequence), CDR1 and CDR2 are DFQATT and SNEGSKA. Trimming costs V 1 base and J 4 bases, and their ends lie 5 bases apart. The CDR3 runs 11 residues from the cysteine to the phenylalanine. Only the CDR3 DNA stays, 33 bases, in frame from base 1. The sequencing here drew on PBMCs, taken before TCRalphabeta/CD19-depleted stem cell transplant. The sequence joins TRBV20-1 to TRBJ2-7; too little of a D gene remains to name it. The receptor was derived from a boy younger than two with acute myeloid leukemia, due to receive a stem cell transplant. The bases are TGCAGTGCTAGAGGGGTTTACGAGCAGTACTTC. Translated, it gives CSARGVYEQYF.